The rows below give T cell receptor beta chains drawn from one sample of a study of Graves' ophthalmopathy and Graves' hyperthyroidism. TCRdb re-derived calls from the multiplex PCR reads in MiXCR, one entry per CDR3 protein. Of around 670,000 distinct CDR3 sequences in the sample, 40% were seen once. Sequences were obtained from peripheral blood. These receptors came from an adult man with Graves' ophthalmopathy. CDR3s include the opening cysteine and the closing phenylalanine or tryptophan. The D gene is left open where the match is weak. Some rows have no size entry. The others give once, few or many, or a class for an expanded clone.

D gene	clone size	V gene	J gene	CDR3 protein	CDR3 DNA
-	few	TRBV7-2	TRBJ1-3	CASSLGGFSGNTIYF	TGTGCCAGCAGCTTAGGTGGATTCTCTGGAAACACCATATATTTT
-	many	TRBV10-3	TRBJ2-5	CAIRVAPQETQYF	TGTGCCATCAGGGTAGCGCCTCAAGAGACCCAGTACTTC
-	-	TRBV10-2	TRBJ1-4	CASSPTNRRGEKLFF	TGCGCCAGCAGTCCAACAAATCGACGGGGCGAAAAACTGTTTTTT
-	-	TRBV19	TRBJ1-1	CASSRLGASDEAFF	TGTGCCAGTAGCAGACTGGGGGCCAGCGATGAAGCTTTCTTT
-	many	TRBV2	TRBJ1-2	CASSEARVGGYTF	TGTGCCAGCAGTGAAGCGCGAGTAGGCGGCTACACCTTC
TRBD1	-	TRBV7-2	TRBJ2-5	CASSKGQVGETQYF	TGTGCCAGCAGCAAGGGACAGGTTGGGGAGACCCAGTACTTC
-	-	TRBV10-2	TRBJ1-1	CASNADSMNTEAFF	TGCGCCAGCAATGCCGACTCCATGAACACTGAAGCTTTCTTT
-	-	TRBV7-8	TRBJ2-6	CASSLRSEANVLTF	TGTGCCAGCAGCTTAAGGTCTGAGGCCAACGTCCTGACTTTC
-	many	TRBV12-3/TRBV12-4	TRBJ1-1	CASSQDTYTEAFF	TGTGCCAGCAGTCAGGACACGTACACTGAAGCTTTCTTT
TRBD1	-	TRBV29-1	TRBJ2-5	CSVANPDRWSAGTQYF	TGCAGCGTTGCAAATCCGGACAGGTGGTCCGCGGGGACCCAGTACTTC
TRBD1	few	TRBV10-3	TRBJ1-2	CAISQGGNGYTF	TGTGCCATCAGTCAAGGGGGCAACGGCTACACCTTC
-	-	TRBV25-1	TRBJ2-2	CASSVTGRNTGELFF	TGTGCCAGTAGTGTCACAGGGAGGAACACCGGGGAGCTGTTTTTT
TRBD2	-	TRBV20-1	TRBJ2-7	CSGKPGLAGVEQYF	TGCAGTGGTAAACCGGGACTAGCGGGAGTCGAGCAGTACTTC
-	many	TRBV7-2	TRBJ1-2	CASSLPQEYGYTF	TGTGCCAGCAGCTTACCACAGGAATATGGCTACACCTTC
-	-	TRBV7-9	TRBJ2-7	CAGSPIMARAYEQYF	TGTGCCGGCAGCCCCATAATGGCGAGGGCCTACGAGCAGTACTTC
-	-	TRBV24-1	TRBJ2-2	CASGLVGYGELFF	TGTGCCAGCGGCCTAGTGGGGTATGGGGAGCTGTTTTTT
TRBD1	many	TRBV7-9	TRBJ2-5	CASSSGQGAGETQYF	TGTGCCAGCAGCTCGGGACAGGGGGCGGGAGAGACCCAGTACTTC
TRBD2	-	TRBV20-1	TRBJ2-7	CSARAGGVGEQYF	TGCAGTGCTAGGGCGGGAGGGGTCGGAGAGCAGTACTTC
-	-	TRBV19	TRBJ1-5	CASRRGQNNQPQHF	TGTGCCAGTAGGCGTGGACAAAACAATCAGCCCCAGCATTTT
TRBD1	few	TRBV12-3/TRBV12-4	TRBJ2-7	CASSLRTGTVNEQYF	TGTGCCAGCAGTTTACGTACCGGGACAGTAAACGAGCAGTACTTC
-	-	TRBV10-2	TRBJ1-1	CASKVNRAGTEAFF	TGTGCCAGCAAGGTTAACAGGGCTGGCACTGAAGCTTTCTTT
TRBD1	many	TRBV20-1	TRBJ2-5	CSATFADRAVIVTQYF	TGCAGTGCCACGTTTGCTGACAGGGCCGTTATTGTGACCCAGTACTTC
TRBD1	many	TRBV10-3	TRBJ2-5	CAISDTGEGETQYF	TGTGCCATCAGCGACACAGGGGAAGGAGAGACCCAGTACTTC
TRBD1	-	TRBV7-9	TRBJ1-6	CASSAQDRGGSPLHF	TGTGCCAGCAGCGCCCAGGACAGGGGTGGCTCACCCCTCCACTTT
-	many	TRBV29-1	TRBJ2-7	CSVGSSTKTREQYF	TGCAGCGTTGGATCGTCGACTAAAACTCGCGAGCAGTACTTC
-	few	TRBV6-5	TRBJ2-7	CASRSKQREQYF	TGTGCCAGCAGATCCAAACAGCGAGAGCAGTACTTC
TRBD2	-	TRBV29-1	TRBJ2-7	CSVELAGGLISSYEQYF	TGCAGCGTTGAACTAGCGGGAGGCCTGATAAGCTCCTACGAGCAGTACTTC
-	-	TRBV10-3	TRBJ1-3	CASSYLIVVSGNTIYF	TGTGCCAGCAGTTACTTGATTGTAGTCTCTGGAAACACCATATATTTT
-	-	TRBV10-3	TRBJ1-1	CAISESLREGKMNTEAFF	TGTGCCATCAGTGAGTCCTTGCGGGAGGGGAAAATGAACACTGAAGCTTTCTTT
TRBD2	-	TRBV15	TRBJ2-3	CATSTLAGATDTQYF	TGTGCCACCAGCACCTTAGCGGGGGCGACGGATACGCAGTATTTT
TRBD2	-	TRBV25-1	TRBJ2-2	CASSSGTSGHRGTGELFF	TGTGCCAGCAGCTCCGGGACTAGCGGACATCGCGGCACCGGGGAGCTGTTTTTT
-	few	TRBV9	TRBJ2-5	CASSVAATSEETQYF	TGTGCCAGCAGCGTAGCGGCCACCTCCGAAGAGACCCAGTACTTC
TRBD1	many	TRBV2	TRBJ1-5	CASSDLDRVKQPQHF	TGTGCCAGCAGTGATCTGGACAGGGTAAAACAGCCCCAGCATTTT
-	few	TRBV7-9	TRBJ1-5	CASSHQTNQPQHF	TGTGCCAGCAGCCACCAAACTAATCAGCCCCAGCATTTT
-	-	TRBV19	TRBJ1-5	CASSISRGVSQPQHF	TGTGCCAGTAGTATATCTAGGGGGGTAAGCCAGCCCCAGCATTTT